Listed below are T cell receptor beta chains from one sample, sequenced in a study of CD8 T cells in Susac syndrome. TCRdb passed the immunoSEQ multiplex PCR reads through MiXCR, listing each CDR3 protein once. The sample contains nearly 70,000 distinct CDR3 sequences, around 93% of which appear only once. Sequenced input: CD8+ T cells from PBMCs. These receptor sequences come from a human donor in good health. Each CDR3 is given with its conserved first and last residue. The D gene is left open where the match is weak.

V: TRBV9
J: TRBJ2-7
D: TRBD1
CDR3: CASNSGVGQYSYEQYF

V: TRBV28
J: TRBJ2-1
D: NA
CDR3: CATKPSRRYGHNEQFF

V: TRBV24-1
J: TRBJ1-5
D: NA
CDR3: CATSDFGTEAQHF

V: TRBV23-1
J: TRBJ1-1
D: NA
CDR3: CANPGGTEAFF

V: TRBV3-1
J: TRBJ2-7
D: NA
CDR3: CASSPAWSSYEQYF

V: TRBV7-9
J: TRBJ1-5
D: TRBD1
CDR3: CASSTDRVGQPQHF

V: TRBV7-2
J: TRBJ2-5
D: NA
CDR3: CASSLGDTPGETQYF

V: TRBV29-1
J: TRBJ2-7
D: TRBD1
CDR3: CSASDRDNEQYF

V: TRBV6-1
J: TRBJ1-2
D: NA
CDR3: CASSPTGTLNYGYTF

V: TRBV9
J: TRBJ2-5
D: NA
CDR3: CASGGNQETQYF

V: TRBV7-2
J: TRBJ2-3
D: TRBD2
CDR3: CASSLTGGVADTQYF

V: TRBV7-9
J: TRBJ2-1
D: TRBD2
CDR3: CASTSSGGYSEQFF

V: TRBV2
J: TRBJ2-7
D: NA
CDR3: CASSVLGKGYEQYF

V: TRBV5-6
J: TRBJ2-3
D: TRBD2
CDR3: CASSLELAGGTSTDTQYF

V: TRBV3-1
J: TRBJ2-1
D: TRBD2
CDR3: CASSAQAGGPNNEQFF

V: TRBV29-1
J: TRBJ2-3
D: TRBD1
CDR3: CSVRQTGSTDTQYF

V: TRBV4-2
J: TRBJ1-1
D: NA
CDR3: CASREGTEAFF

V: TRBV30
J: TRBJ2-1
D: NA
CDR3: CAWSTGTPNEQFF

V: TRBV2
J: TRBJ1-1
D: NA
CDR3: CASSEEWPEAFF

V: TRBV11-2
J: TRBJ2-7
D: TRBD1
CDR3: CASSWGQAWEQYF

V: TRBV30
J: TRBJ1-2
D: NA
CDR3: CAWSGYAGAGEVFNYGYTF

V: TRBV19
J: TRBJ1-2
D: NA
CDR3: CASSTGPSELYYGYTF

V: TRBV5-1
J: TRBJ2-7
D: NA
CDR3: CASRPGLGPYEQYF

V: TRBV4-2
J: TRBJ1-1
D: NA
CDR3: CASSQVKGADTEAFF

V: TRBV3-1
J: TRBJ2-3
D: TRBD2
CDR3: CASSHPTGLAASDTQYF

V: TRBV12-3/TRBV12-4
J: TRBJ2-1
D: NA
CDR3: CASSPTGNAEQFF

V: TRBV19
J: TRBJ2-2
D: TRBD1
CDR3: CATSDRGPFRNTGELFF

V: TRBV14
J: TRBJ1-1
D: NA
CDR3: CASSHFGAAGVMNTEAFF

V: TRBV4-1
J: TRBJ1-5
D: TRBD1
CDR3: CASSPLPGTGGWEPQHF

V: TRBV7-9
J: TRBJ2-2
D: NA
CDR3: CASSPGTVVLFF

V: TRBV30
J: TRBJ1-1
D: NA
CDR3: CAWDEGAEAFF

V: TRBV7-2
J: TRBJ1-2
D: TRBD1
CDR3: CASSSTWTGYGYTF

V: TRBV7-9
J: TRBJ2-3
D: NA
CDR3: CASSPAPHSPDTQYF

V: TRBV2
J: TRBJ2-7
D: NA
CDR3: CASETGSYEQYF

V: TRBV23-1
J: TRBJ2-4
D: NA
CDR3: CASLKSQAKNIQYF

V: TRBV7-9
J: TRBJ2-3
D: TRBD2
CDR3: CASSQTGLGTDTQYF

V: TRBV29-1
J: TRBJ1-2
D: NA
CDR3: CSVPRDNYGYTF

V: TRBV2
J: TRBJ2-1
D: TRBD2
CDR3: CASSVPGLADNEQFF

V: TRBV7-2
J: TRBJ2-2
D: NA
CDR3: CASSTFTGELFF

V: TRBV19
J: TRBJ2-1
D: NA
CDR3: CASGGSYNEQFF

V: TRBV13
J: TRBJ2-2
D: TRBD1
CDR3: CASSARGPGELFF

V: TRBV19
J: TRBJ1-5
D: NA
CDR3: CATALSNQPQHF

V: TRBV7-9
J: TRBJ2-5
D: NA
CDR3: CASSLPSCSNIQETQYF

V: TRBV2
J: TRBJ1-5
D: NA
CDR3: CASSEGVSNQPQHF

V: TRBV7-9
J: TRBJ1-4
D: NA
CDR3: CASGSWSRGEKLFF

V: TRBV4-3
J: TRBJ2-6
D: NA
CDR3: CASSQEPPGWANVLTF

V: TRBV5-1
J: TRBJ1-1
D: NA
CDR3: CASSLRGVEAFF

V: TRBV2
J: TRBJ2-1
D: NA
CDR3: CASSPTESLYNEQFF

V: TRBV15
J: TRBJ1-6
D: NA
CDR3: CATSRHRQHNSPLHF

V: TRBV6-6
J: TRBJ1-2
D: NA
CDR3: CASSPSYDSYGYTF

V: TRBV24-1
J: TRBJ2-7
D: TRBD1
CDR3: CATSDPGTGGYEQYF

V: TRBV15
J: TRBJ2-7
D: NA
CDR3: CATRKDYEQYF

V: TRBV3-1
J: TRBJ2-7
D: NA
CDR3: CASSQERGRPYEQYF

V: TRBV7-9
J: TRBJ2-7
D: NA
CDR3: CASTPVGTGSTKYF

V: TRBV6-5
J: TRBJ2-5
D: NA
CDR3: CASSYSMGAQETQYF

V: TRBV13
J: TRBJ2-2
D: NA
CDR3: CASSFLAGELFF

V: TRBV27
J: TRBJ2-1
D: TRBD1
CDR3: CASSLTWTGGDEQFF

V: TRBV7-2
J: TRBJ1-1
D: NA
CDR3: CASSLVLFDTEAFF